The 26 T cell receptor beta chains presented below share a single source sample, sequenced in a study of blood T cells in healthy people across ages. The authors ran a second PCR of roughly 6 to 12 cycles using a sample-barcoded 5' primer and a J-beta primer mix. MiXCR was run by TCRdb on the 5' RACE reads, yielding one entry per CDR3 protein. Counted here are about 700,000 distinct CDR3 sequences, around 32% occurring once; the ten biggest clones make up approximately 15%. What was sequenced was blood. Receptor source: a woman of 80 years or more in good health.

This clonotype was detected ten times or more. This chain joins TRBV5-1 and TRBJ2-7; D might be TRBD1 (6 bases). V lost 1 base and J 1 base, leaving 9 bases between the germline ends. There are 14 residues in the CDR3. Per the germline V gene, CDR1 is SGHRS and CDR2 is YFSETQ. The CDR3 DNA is TGCGCCAGCAGCTTGAGGGACATGTCCTACGAGCAGTACTTC. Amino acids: CASSLRDMSYEQYF. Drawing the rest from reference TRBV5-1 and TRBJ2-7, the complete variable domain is KAGVTQTPRYLIKTRGQQVTLSCSPISGHRSVSWYQQTPGQGLQFLFEYFSETQRNKGNFPGRFSGRQFSNSRSEMNVSTLELGDSALYLCASSLRDMSYEQYFGPGTRLTVT.

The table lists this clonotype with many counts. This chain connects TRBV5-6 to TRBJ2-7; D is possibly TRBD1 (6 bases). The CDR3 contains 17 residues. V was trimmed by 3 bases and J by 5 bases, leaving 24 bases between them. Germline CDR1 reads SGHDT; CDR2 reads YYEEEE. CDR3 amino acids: CASSSRLRLRGTHEQYF. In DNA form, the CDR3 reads TGTGCCAGCAGCTCGCGTCTGCGCCTGAGGGGGACGCACGAGCAGTACTTC.

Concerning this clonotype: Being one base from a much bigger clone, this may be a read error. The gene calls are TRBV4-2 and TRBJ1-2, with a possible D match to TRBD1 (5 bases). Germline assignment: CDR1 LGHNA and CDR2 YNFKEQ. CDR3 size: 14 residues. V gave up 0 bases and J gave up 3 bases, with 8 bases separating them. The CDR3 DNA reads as TGTGCCAGCAGCCAAGAATGGGGGGACTATGGCTACACCTTC. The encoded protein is CASSQEWGDYGYTF.

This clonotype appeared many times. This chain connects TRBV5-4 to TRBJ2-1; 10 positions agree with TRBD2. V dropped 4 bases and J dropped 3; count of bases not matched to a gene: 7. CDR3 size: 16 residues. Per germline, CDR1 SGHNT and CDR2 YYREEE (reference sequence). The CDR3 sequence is CASSKEGLADYNEQFF. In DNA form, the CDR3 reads TGTGCCAGCAGCAAAGAAGGACTAGCGGACTACAATGAGCAGTTCTTC.

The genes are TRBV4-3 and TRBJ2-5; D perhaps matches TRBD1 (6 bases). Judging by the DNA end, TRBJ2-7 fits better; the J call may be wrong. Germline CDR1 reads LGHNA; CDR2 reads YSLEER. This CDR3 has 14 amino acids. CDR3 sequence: CASSQDRGTIEQYF. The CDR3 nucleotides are TGCGCCAGCAGCCAAGATAGGGGGACGATCGAGCAGTACTTC.

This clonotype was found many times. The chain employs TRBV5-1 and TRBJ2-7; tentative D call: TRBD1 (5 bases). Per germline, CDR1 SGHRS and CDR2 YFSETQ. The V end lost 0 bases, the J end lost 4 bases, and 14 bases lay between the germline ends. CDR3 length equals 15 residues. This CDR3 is CASSLGDRIMYEQYF. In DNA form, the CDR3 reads TGCGCCAGCAGCTTGGGCGACAGAATTATGTACGAGCAGTACTTC. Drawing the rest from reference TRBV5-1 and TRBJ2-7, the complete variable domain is KAGVTQTPRYLIKTRGQQVTLSCSPISGHRSVSWYQQTPGQGLQFLFEYFSETQRNKGNFPGRFSGRQFSNSRSEMNVSTLELGDSALYLCASSLGDRIMYEQYFGPGTRLTVT.

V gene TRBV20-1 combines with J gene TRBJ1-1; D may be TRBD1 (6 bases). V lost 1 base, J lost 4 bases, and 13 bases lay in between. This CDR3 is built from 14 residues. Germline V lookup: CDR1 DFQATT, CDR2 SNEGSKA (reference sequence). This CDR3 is CSARVTGSGTEAFF. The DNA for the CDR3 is TGCAGTGCTAGAGTTACAGGGAGTGGCACTGAAGCTTTCTTT.

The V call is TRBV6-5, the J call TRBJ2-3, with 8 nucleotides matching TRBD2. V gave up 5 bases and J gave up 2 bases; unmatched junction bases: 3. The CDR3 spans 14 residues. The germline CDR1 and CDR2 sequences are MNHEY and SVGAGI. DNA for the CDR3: TGTGCCAGCAGTAGTAGCGGGGCCACAGATACGCAGTATTTT. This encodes CASSSSGATDTQYF.

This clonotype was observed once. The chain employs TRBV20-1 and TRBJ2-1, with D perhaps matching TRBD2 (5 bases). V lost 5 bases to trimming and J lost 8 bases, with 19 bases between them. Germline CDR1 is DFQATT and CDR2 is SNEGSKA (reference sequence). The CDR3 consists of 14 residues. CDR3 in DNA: TGCAGTGCTTCTGTTAGCGCCACGAACTATGAGCAGTTCTTC. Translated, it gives CSASVSATNYEQFF.

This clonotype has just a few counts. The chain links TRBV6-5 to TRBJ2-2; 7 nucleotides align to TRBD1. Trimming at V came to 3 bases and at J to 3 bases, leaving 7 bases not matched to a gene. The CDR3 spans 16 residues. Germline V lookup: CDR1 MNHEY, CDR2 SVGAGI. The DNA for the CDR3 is TGTGCCAGCAGTTATCCCAAAGGGGGCTACACCGGGGAGCTGTTTTTT. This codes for CASSYPKGGYTGELFF.

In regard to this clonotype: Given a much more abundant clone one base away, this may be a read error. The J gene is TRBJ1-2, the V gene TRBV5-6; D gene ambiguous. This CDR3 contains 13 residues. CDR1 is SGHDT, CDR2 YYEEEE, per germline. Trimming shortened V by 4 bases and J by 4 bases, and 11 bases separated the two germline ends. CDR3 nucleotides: TGTGCCAGCAGCCCAGAAAATAGCTATGGCTACACCTTC. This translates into CASSPENSYGYTF.

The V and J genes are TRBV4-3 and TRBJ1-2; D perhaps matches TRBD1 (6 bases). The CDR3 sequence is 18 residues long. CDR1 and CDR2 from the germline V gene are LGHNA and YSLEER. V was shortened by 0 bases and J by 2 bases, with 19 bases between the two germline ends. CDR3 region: CASSQDLAGVTANYGYTF. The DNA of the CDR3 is TGCGCCAGCAGCCAAGATCTAGCAGGGGTAACTGCAAACTATGGCTACACCTTC.

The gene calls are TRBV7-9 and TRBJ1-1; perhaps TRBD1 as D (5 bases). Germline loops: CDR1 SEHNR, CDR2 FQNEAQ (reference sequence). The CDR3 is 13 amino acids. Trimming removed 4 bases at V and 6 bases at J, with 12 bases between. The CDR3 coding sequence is TGTGCCAGCAGCTCCTACACGGGGGCTGAAGCTTTCTTT. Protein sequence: CASSSYTGAEAFF.

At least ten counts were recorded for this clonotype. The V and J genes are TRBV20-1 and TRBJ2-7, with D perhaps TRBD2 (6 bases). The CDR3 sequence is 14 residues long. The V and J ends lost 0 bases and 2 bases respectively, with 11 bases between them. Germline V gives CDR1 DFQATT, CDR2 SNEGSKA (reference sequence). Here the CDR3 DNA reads TGCAGTGCTAGAGAGGCGGGGTGGGCCTACGAGCAGTACTTC. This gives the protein CSAREAGWAYEQYF.

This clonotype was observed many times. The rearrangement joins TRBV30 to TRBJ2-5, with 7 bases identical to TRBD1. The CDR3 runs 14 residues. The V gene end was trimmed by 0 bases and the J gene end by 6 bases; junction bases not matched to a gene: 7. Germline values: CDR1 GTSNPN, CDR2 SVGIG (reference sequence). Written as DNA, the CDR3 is TGTGCCTGGAGTGTCGGGACAGCAGGACAGACCCAGTACTTC. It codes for CAWSVGTAGQTQYF.

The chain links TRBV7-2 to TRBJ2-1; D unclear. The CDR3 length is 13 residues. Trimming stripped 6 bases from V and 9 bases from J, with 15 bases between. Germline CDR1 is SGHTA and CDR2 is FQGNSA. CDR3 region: CASSYGIKVEQFF. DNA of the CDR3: TGTGCCAGCAGTTACGGAATAAAGGTTGAGCAGTTCTTC.

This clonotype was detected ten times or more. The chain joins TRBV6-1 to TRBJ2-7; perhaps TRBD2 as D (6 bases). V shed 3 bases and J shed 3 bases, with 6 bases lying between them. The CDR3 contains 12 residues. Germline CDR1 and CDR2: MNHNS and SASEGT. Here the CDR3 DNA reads TGTGCCAGCAGTGAGCGGGACTACGAGCAGTACTTC. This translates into CASSERDYEQYF.

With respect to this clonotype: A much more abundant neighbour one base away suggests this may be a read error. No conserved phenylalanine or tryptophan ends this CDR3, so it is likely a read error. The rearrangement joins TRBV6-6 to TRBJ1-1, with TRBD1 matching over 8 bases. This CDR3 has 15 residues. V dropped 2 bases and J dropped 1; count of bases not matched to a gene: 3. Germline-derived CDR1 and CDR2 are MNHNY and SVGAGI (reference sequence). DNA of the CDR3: TGTGCCAGCAGTTACCCACAGGGGGGGAACACTGAAGCTTTCTGT. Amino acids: CASSYPQGGNTEAFC.

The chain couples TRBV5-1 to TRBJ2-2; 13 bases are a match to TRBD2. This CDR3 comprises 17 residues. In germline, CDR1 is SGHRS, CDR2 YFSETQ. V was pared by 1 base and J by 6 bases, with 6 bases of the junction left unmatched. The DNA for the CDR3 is TGCGCCAGCAGCTTGACTAGCGGGGGGGCCAAAGCCGGGGAGCTGTTTTTT. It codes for CASSLTSGGAKAGELFF.

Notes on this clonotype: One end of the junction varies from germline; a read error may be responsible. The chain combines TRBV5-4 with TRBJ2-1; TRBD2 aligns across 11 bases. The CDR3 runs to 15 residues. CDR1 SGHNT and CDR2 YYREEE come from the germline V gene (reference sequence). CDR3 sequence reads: CAGSLAGGRGNEQFF. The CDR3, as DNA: TGTGCCGGCAGCTTAGCGGGGGGGAGGGGCAATGAGCAGTTCTTC.

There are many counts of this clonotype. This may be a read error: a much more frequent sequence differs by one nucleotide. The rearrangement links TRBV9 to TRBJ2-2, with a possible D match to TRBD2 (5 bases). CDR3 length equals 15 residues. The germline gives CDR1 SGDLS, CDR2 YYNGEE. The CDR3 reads CASSVAWGDTGERFF. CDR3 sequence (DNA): TGTGCCAGCAGCGTAGCATGGGGAGACACCGGGGAGCGGTTTTTT.

CDR3 sequence reads: CASSQGRRGLNEQFF. In DNA form, the CDR3 reads TGTGCCAGCAGCCAAGGGCGAAGGGGTCTAAATGAGCAGTTCTTC. The V call is TRBV4-2, the J call TRBJ2-1; D possibly corresponds to TRBD1 (5 bases). V was shortened by 1 base and J by 7 bases, with 14 bases between the two germline ends. The V gene's germline CDR1 is LGHNA and CDR2 YNFKEQ. CDR3 length equals 15 residues.

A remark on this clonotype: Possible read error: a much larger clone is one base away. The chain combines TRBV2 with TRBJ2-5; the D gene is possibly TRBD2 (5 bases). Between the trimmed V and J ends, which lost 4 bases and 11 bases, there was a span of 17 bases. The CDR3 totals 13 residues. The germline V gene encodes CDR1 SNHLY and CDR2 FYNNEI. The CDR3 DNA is TGTGCCAGCAGTGGTCCGGGGTACAATGAGCAGTACTTC. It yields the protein CASSGPGYNEQYF.

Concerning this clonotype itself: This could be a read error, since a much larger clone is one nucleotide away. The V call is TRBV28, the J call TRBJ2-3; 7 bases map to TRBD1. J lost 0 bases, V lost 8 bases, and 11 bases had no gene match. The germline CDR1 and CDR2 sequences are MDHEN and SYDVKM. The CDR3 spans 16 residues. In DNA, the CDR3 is TGTGCCAGCCGAAAAATGGGACAGCCGAGCACAGATACGCAGTATTTT. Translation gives CASRKMGQPSTDTQYF.

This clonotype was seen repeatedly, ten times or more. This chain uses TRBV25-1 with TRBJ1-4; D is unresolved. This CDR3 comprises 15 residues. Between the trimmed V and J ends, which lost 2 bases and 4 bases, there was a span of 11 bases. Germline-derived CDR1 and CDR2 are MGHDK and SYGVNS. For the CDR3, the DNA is TGTGCCAGCAGTGAACCCGGACGCAGTAATGAAAAACTGTTTTTT. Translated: CASSEPGRSNEKLFF.

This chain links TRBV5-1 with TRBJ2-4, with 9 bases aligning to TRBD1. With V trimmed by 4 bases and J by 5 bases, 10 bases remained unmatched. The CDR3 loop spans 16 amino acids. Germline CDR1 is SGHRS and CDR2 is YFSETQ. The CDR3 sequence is CASSRGQGIGENIQYF. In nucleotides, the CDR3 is TGCGCCAGCAGCCGCGGACAGGGGATCGGGGAAAACATTCAGTACTTC.